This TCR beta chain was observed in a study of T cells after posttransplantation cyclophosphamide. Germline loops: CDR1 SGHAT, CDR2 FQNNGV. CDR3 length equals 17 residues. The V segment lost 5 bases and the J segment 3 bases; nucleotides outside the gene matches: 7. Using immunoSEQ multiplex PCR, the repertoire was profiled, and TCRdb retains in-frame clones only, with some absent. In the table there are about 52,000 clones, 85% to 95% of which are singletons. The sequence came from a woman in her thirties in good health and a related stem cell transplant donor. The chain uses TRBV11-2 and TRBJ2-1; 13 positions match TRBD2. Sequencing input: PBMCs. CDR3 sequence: CASSPPGLAGLYNEQFF. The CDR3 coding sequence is TGTGCCAGCAGCCCACCGGGACTAGCGGGACTCTACAATGAGCAGTTCTTC.